The 31 T cell receptor beta chains below come from one sample, sequenced in a study of cytomegalovirus exposure and HLA in healthy donors. The PCR contained 60 Vbeta and 13 Jbeta primers. TCRdb keeps only in-frame clones here, not all; method: immunoSEQ multiplex PCR. This sample carries about 260,000 clones, about four fifths of them seen once, and the ten largest clones take 2% to 2.5%. The sequencing input was PBMCs. These receptors came from a woman in her forties in good health and CMV-seropositive.

This rearrangement joins TRBV7-9 to TRBJ2-1; 7 bases align to TRBD2. Germline CDR1 reads SEHNR; CDR2 reads FQNEAQ (reference sequence). V was clipped by 2 bases and J by 3 bases; unmatched bases: 7. The CDR3 is 16 residues long. The CDR3 DNA is TGTGCCAGCAGCTTATTGGGGGGGAGTAACTACAATGAGCAGTTCTTC. Its protein product is CASSLLGGSNYNEQFF.

This chain connects TRBV25-1 to TRBJ2-7; possibly TRBD2 for D (6 bases). Germline lookup yields CDR1 MGHDK and CDR2 SYGVNS. Trimming left V 6 bases short and J 2 bases short, with 11 bases between. This CDR3 has 13 amino acids. The CDR3 sequence: CASSIAEPYEQYF. CDR3 bases: TGTGCCAGCAGCATAGCGGAGCCCTACGAGCAGTACTTC.

The chain combines TRBV18 with TRBJ2-7; D not resolved. With 1 base removed from V and 2 bases from J, the gap between germline ends came to 9 bases. Germline CDR1 KGHSH, CDR2 LQKENI. The CDR3 spans 14 residues. The CDR3 sequence is CASSPQDSTYEQYF. In DNA, the CDR3 is TGTGCCAGCTCACCACAAGACTCTACCTACGAGCAGTACTTC.

This chain joins TRBV7-9 and TRBJ2-2; 10 bases line up with TRBD1. J lost 7 bases, V lost 4 bases, and 6 bases had no gene match. This CDR3 comprises 15 residues. CDR1 is SEHNR and CDR2 is FQNEAQ in the germline V gene (reference sequence). The DNA of the CDR3 is TGTGCCAGCAGCTCCCTTGGGACAGGGGTCGGGGAGCTGTTTTTT. As protein: CASSSLGTGVGELFF.

The CDR3 DNA reads TGTGCCAGCACCCGCCGGCGGGGAGAAACCGGGGAGCTGTTTTTT. Amino acids: CASTRRRGETGELFF. V is TRBV27 and J is TRBJ2-2; TRBD2 might be the D (6 bases). The length of the CDR3 is 15 residues. The V gene lost 7 bases and the J gene lost 5 bases, with 17 bases spanning the gap. In germline, CDR1 is MNHEY, CDR2 SMNVEV (reference sequence).

The J gene is TRBJ2-3, the V gene TRBV5-6; weak D call: TRBD2 (6 bases). This CDR3 comprises 15 residues. Trimming shortened V by 3 bases and J by 1 base, and 12 bases separated the two germline ends. Germline CDR1 and CDR2: SGHDT and YYEEEE. The CDR3 sequence: CASSWASARTDTQYF. CDR3 DNA sequence: TGTGCCAGCAGCTGGGCTAGCGCACGCACAGATACGCAGTATTTT.

This clone was counted a single time. The chain is built from TRBV28 and TRBJ1-1; maybe TRBD1 (5 bases). The V end was cut by 5 bases, the J end by 3 bases, with 10 bases between. The CDR3 spans 13 residues. Germline CDR1 and CDR2: MDHEN and SYDVKM. The CDR3 region is CASSPGLYTEAFF. The DNA for the CDR3 is TGTGCCAGCAGTCCAGGGTTGTACACTGAAGCTTTCTTT.

V usage is TRBV11-2 and J usage is TRBJ2-7; D remains ambiguous. Germline CDR1 and CDR2: SGHAT and FQNNGV. The length of the CDR3 is 11 residues. V was trimmed by 7 bases and J by 7 bases, leaving 11 bases between them. The CDR3, as DNA: TGTGCCAGCAAGACCACCGGGGAGCAGTACTTC. Encoded protein: CASKTTGEQYF. The full variable domain, in which reference TRBV11-2 and TRBJ2-7 provide the parts outside the CDR3, is EAGVAQSPRYKIIEKRQSVAFWCNPISGHATLYWYQQILGQGPKLLIQFQNNGVVDDSQLPKDRFSAERLKGVDSTLKIQPAKLEDSAVYLCASKTTGEQYFGPGTRLTVT.

This CDR3 is CASSLPSVSPHGYTF. The CDR3 DNA sequence: TGTGCCAGCAGCTTGCCTTCAGTATCTCCTCATGGCTACACCTTC. The V gene is TRBV7-2, the J gene TRBJ1-2; D remains ambiguous. CDR1 and CDR2 (germline): SGHTA, FQGNSA. Trimming stripped 3 bases from V and 6 bases from J, with 17 bases between. The CDR3 is made up of 15 amino acids.

This rearrangement joins TRBV29-1 to TRBJ1-1; 10 positions agree with TRBD1. The CDR3 loop spans 14 amino acids. V was clipped by 6 bases and J by 4 bases; unmatched bases: 8. In germline, CDR1 is SQVTM, CDR2 ANQGSEA. As DNA, the CDR3 is TGCAGCGTAGTCGACAGGGGGCGCGGCACTGAAGCTTTCTTT. As protein: CSVVDRGRGTEAFF. The whole variable domain, remainder taken from reference TRBV29-1 and TRBJ1-1, is SAVISQKPSRDICQRGTSLTIQCQVDSQVTMMFWYRQQPGQSLTLIATANQGSEATYESGFVIDKFPISRPNLTFSTLTVSNMSPEDSSIYLCSVVDRGRGTEAFFGQGTRLTVV.

V and J are TRBV30 and TRBJ1-2; 7 positions agree with TRBD1. The CDR3 has 12 amino acids. CDR1 is GTSNPN and CDR2 is SVGIG in the germline V gene (reference sequence). With 8 bases clipped from V and 6 bases from J, the junction kept 9 bases outside the gene matches. Here the CDR3 reads CAGEQGMNGYTF. CDR3 bases: TGTGCCGGAGAACAGGGGATGAATGGCTACACCTTC.

The chain carries TRBV29-1 and TRBJ2-1, with a possible D match to TRBD1 (6 bases). Germline-derived CDR1 and CDR2 are SQVTM and ANQGSEA. This CDR3 is built from 13 residues. Trimming removed 2 bases at V and 7 bases at J, with 12 bases between. The CDR3 sequence is CSVENRVRNEQFF. CDR3 nucleotide sequence: TGCAGCGTTGAAAACAGGGTTAGGAATGAGCAGTTCTTC.

The chain links TRBV7-8 to TRBJ2-5; 7 positions match TRBD2. Judging by the DNA end, TRBJ2-7 fits better; the J call may be wrong. This CDR3 contains 13 residues. Germline-derived CDR1 and CDR2 are SGHVS and FQNEAQ. The CDR3 region has the DNA TGTGCCAGCAGCCTCACTAGCGTCTACGAGCAGTACTTC. Translation: CASSLTSVYEQYF.

The rearrangement uses TRBV29-1 and TRBJ1-1, with D possibly TRBD1 on 6 matching bases. The germline V gene encodes CDR1 SQVTM and CDR2 ANQGSEA. Trimming took off 3 bases at V and 4 bases at J, with 18 bases between the two ends. The length of the CDR3 is 15 residues. DNA of the CDR3: TGCAGCGTTGAGGTCCTGGGGGCGCCGGGCACTGAAGCTTTCTTT. It translates to CSVEVLGAPGTEAFF. Drawing the rest from reference TRBV29-1 and TRBJ1-1, the complete variable domain is SAVISQKPSRDICQRGTSLTIQCQVDSQVTMMFWYRQQPGQSLTLIATANQGSEATYESGFVIDKFPISRPNLTFSTLTVSNMSPEDSSIYLCSVEVLGAPGTEAFFGQGTRLTVV.

The rearrangement uses TRBV5-4 and TRBJ2-2, with 10 bases fitting TRBD1. The V and J ends lost 4 bases and 5 bases, in that order; junction bases with no gene match: 5. The CDR3 is made up of 15 amino acids. Germline loops: CDR1 SGHNT, CDR2 YYREEE (reference sequence). CDR3 in DNA: TGTGCCAGCAGCCGAGGACAGGGGGGAACCGGGGAGCTGTTTTTT. Translating it yields CASSRGQGGTGELFF.

This chain connects TRBV12-5 to TRBJ1-4, with 8 nucleotides matching TRBD1. The junction had 2 bases not matched to a gene; V was cut back by 2 bases and J by 3 bases. This CDR3 is built from 15 residues. Per germline, CDR1 LGHNT and CDR2 FRNRAP. The CDR3 DNA follows: TGTGCTAGTGGTTTGCAACAGGGGGCTAATGAAAAACTGTTTTTT. Encoded protein: CASGLQQGANEKLFF.

The V gene is TRBV27, the J gene TRBJ1-1; 8 bases fit TRBD1. The V and J ends lost 6 bases and 1 base, in that order; junction bases with no gene match: 10. This CDR3 is 16 amino acids long. Per germline, CDR1 MNHEY and CDR2 SMNVEV (reference sequence). The CDR3 nucleotides are TGTGCCAGCAGATCCCGGGGAACAGGGGGGAACACTGAAGCTTTCTTT. It specifies CASRSRGTGGNTEAFF.

This chain links TRBV5-1 with TRBJ1-2; 7 nucleotides line up with TRBD1. The V gene end was trimmed by 4 bases and the J gene end by 10 bases; junction bases not matched to a gene: 10. The length of the CDR3 is 13 residues. The germline gives CDR1 SGHRS, CDR2 YFSETQ. The CDR3 reads CASSPTGWNVYTF. CDR3 nucleotide sequence: TGCGCCAGCAGCCCGACAGGGTGGAATGTCTACACCTTC.

The CDR3, as DNA: TGTGCCAGCAGCCAGGGACTAGCGGGAGGGCTCAGCTCCTACAATGAGCAGTTCTTC. Translating it yields CASSQGLAGGLSSYNEQFF. The chain combines TRBV5-4 with TRBJ2-1; 16 bases are shared with TRBD2. V gave up 4 bases and J gave up 0 bases; unmatched junction bases: 7. The CDR3 covers 19 residues. The germline CDR1 and CDR2 sequences are SGHNT and YYREEE (reference sequence).

The V call is TRBV6-4, the J call TRBJ1-5; maybe TRBD1 (5 bases). V was clipped by 3 bases and J by 5 bases, with 11 bases between them. The CDR3 covers 14 residues. Germline V gene sequence: CDR1 MRHNA, CDR2 SNTAGT. The CDR3 DNA follows: TGTGCCAGCAGTGAGCTTGGGGGGGATCAGCCCCAGCATTTT. Protein: CASSELGGDQPQHF.

The chain has TRBV30 and TRBJ1-1; a possible D gene is TRBD1 (6 bases). Germline CDR1 is GTSNPN and CDR2 is SVGIG (reference sequence). Trimming shortened V by 0 bases and J by 4 bases, and 9 bases separated the two germline ends. There are 13 residues in the CDR3. The CDR3 reads CAWSVQGSTEAFF. The CDR3, as DNA: TGTGCCTGGAGTGTACAGGGAAGCACTGAAGCTTTCTTT. Full variable domain (outside the CDR3, taken from reference TRBV30 and TRBJ1-1): SQTIHQWPATLVQPVGSPLSLECTVEGTSNPNLYWYRQAAGRGLQLLFYSVGIGQISSEVPQNLSASRPQDRQFILSSKKLLLSDSGFYLCAWSVQGSTEAFFGQGTRLTVV.

The chain is built from TRBV28 and TRBJ1-4; D not certain. V dropped 2 bases and J dropped 7 bases, with 5 bases sitting between them. The germline V gene encodes CDR1 MDHEN and CDR2 SYDVKM. The CDR3 loop spans 12 amino acids. CDR3 sequence reads: CASSLNSEKLFF. In DNA form, the CDR3 reads TGTGCCAGCAGTTTAAATAGTGAAAAACTGTTTTTT.

This chain uses TRBV19 with TRBJ1-4, with a tentative D call TRBD1 (6 bases). CDR3 size: 16 residues. Germline loops: CDR1 LNHDA, CDR2 SQIVND (reference sequence). V lost 7 bases to trimming and J lost 0 bases, with 15 bases between them. CDR3 amino acids: CASIGVRGATNEKLFF. The CDR3 DNA follows: TGTGCCAGTATCGGCGTCAGGGGTGCAACTAATGAAAAACTGTTTTTT.

The chain is built from TRBV6-5 and TRBJ1-1, with D unclear. The germline V and J ends were trimmed by 0 bases and 1 base, with 6 bases remaining between them. The length of the CDR3 is 14 residues. Germline-derived CDR1 and CDR2 are MNHEY and SVGAGI. The CDR3 here is CASSYSFGNTEAFF. The DNA for the CDR3 is TGTGCCAGCAGTTACTCGTTCGGGAACACTGAAGCTTTCTTT.

The CDR3 here is CASSLASGTGYGQPQHF. The DNA of the CDR3 is TGTGCCAGCAGCTTAGCTTCTGGGACAGGGTACGGTCAGCCCCAGCATTTT. This chain uses TRBV7-9 with TRBJ1-5; 9 bases map to TRBD1. The CDR3 has 17 amino acids. The V segment lost 0 bases and the J segment 6 bases; nucleotides outside the gene matches: 9. CDR1 SEHNR and CDR2 FQNEAQ come from the germline V gene (reference sequence).

The chain recombines TRBV28 with TRBJ2-1, with D perhaps TRBD2 (6 bases). There are 14 residues in the CDR3. CDR1 and CDR2 (germline): MDHEN, SYDVKM. The V end was cut by 3 bases, the J end by 6 bases, with 12 bases between. In DNA, the CDR3 is TGTGCCAGCAGTTTTTCCGGGGGAGTCAATGAGCAGTTCTTC. Its protein product is CASSFSGGVNEQFF.

The chain couples TRBV19 to TRBJ1-4; weak D call: TRBD1 (5 bases). Deletions cut 3 bases from V and 3 bases from J, with 11 bases between. The length of the CDR3 is 15 residues. CDR1 is LNHDA and CDR2 is SQIVND in the germline V gene (reference sequence). Written as DNA, the CDR3 is TGTGCCAGTAGTATCGCGGGGCCGGCTAATGAAAAACTGTTTTTT. This encodes CASSIAGPANEKLFF.

The rearrangement uses TRBV7-2 and TRBJ1-2; unclear D gene. The germline CDR1 and CDR2 sequences are SGHTA and FQGNSA. This CDR3 has 12 amino acids. Trimming took 3 bases from V and 5 from J, leaving 7 bases between them. CDR3 coding DNA: TGTGCCAGCAGCTTGGTGGCTTATGGCTACACCTTC. It is translated as CASSLVAYGYTF.

The gene calls are TRBV27 and TRBJ2-1; 10 nucleotides agree with TRBD2. The length of the CDR3 is 16 residues. V gave up 1 base and J gave up 10 bases; unmatched junction bases: 10. Germline-derived CDR1 and CDR2 are MNHEY and SMNVEV (reference sequence). CDR3 protein: CASSLYMGLATTEQFF. CDR3 nucleotide sequence: TGTGCCAGCAGTTTATATATGGGACTAGCGACCACCGAGCAGTTCTTC.

The gene calls are TRBV7-2 and TRBJ2-7, with 8 nucleotides matching TRBD2. The CDR3 extends over 17 amino acids. The germline gives CDR1 SGHTA, CDR2 FQGNSA. Germline trimming cut 5 bases from V and 0 bases from J; bases unmatched to any gene: 12. The CDR3 DNA sequence: TGTGCCAGCAGCGTCTCCGGGACTAGGACCAACTCCTACGAGCAGTACTTC. As protein: CASSVSGTRTNSYEQYF.

The V and J genes are TRBV7-2 and TRBJ2-7, with D perhaps TRBD2 (7 bases). V was cut by 6 bases and J by 2 bases, with 14 bases left in between. CDR1 and CDR2 (germline): SGHTA, FQGNSA. CDR3 size: 14 residues. The CDR3: CASSWAGAPYEQYF. The CDR3 DNA reads TGTGCCAGCAGTTGGGCGGGGGCCCCCTACGAGCAGTACTTC.